These 8 T cell receptor beta chains were all obtained from the same sample, sequenced in a study of blood T cell repertoires in COVID-19. The method was immunoSEQ multiplex PCR; TCRdb's version includes in-frame clones alone and lacks a portion of them. Among some 260,000 clones, 88% were seen once, and the ten largest hold 10%. Sequencing was carried out using peripheral blood. Source of these receptors: a woman in her 70s with COVID-19, enrolled during active disease.

The CDR3 DNA reads as TGTGCCAGCAGTATTGACAGGGTAGGAAATTCACCCCTCCACTTT. Its protein is CASSIDRVGNSPLHF. This chain connects TRBV27 to TRBJ1-6, with 7 bases identical to TRBD1. The V segment lost 5 bases and the J segment 7 bases; nucleotides outside the gene matches: 8. The CDR3 has 15 amino acids. The V gene's germline CDR1 is MNHEY and CDR2 SMNVEV (reference sequence).

The chain employs TRBV6-6 and TRBJ1-2; D gene ambiguous. Trimming removed 2 bases from V and 3 bases from J, with 4 bases in between. The CDR3 contains 12 residues. The germline V gene has CDR1 MNHNY and CDR2 SVGAGI (reference sequence). The CDR3 region has the DNA TGTGCCAGCAGTTACAGAGACTATGGCTACACCTTC. Its protein product is CASSYRDYGYTF.

J is TRBJ2-3 and V is TRBV2; possible D gene TRBD1, 6 bases. The ends were cut back, 5 bases at V and 3 bases at J, with 15 bases in the middle. The CDR3 sequence is 15 residues long. Germline V gene sequence: CDR1 SNHLY, CDR2 FYNNEI. The CDR3 DNA follows: TGTGCCAGCAGTCGGGACACCTCACTTACAGATACGCAGTATTTT. This translates into CASSRDTSLTDTQYF.

Notes on this clone: Relative to the germline gene, one junction end is altered; a read error may explain this. The chain recombines TRBV27 with TRBJ1-5; D uncertain. This CDR3 comprises 13 residues. Germline CDR1 is MNHEY and CDR2 is SMNVEV (reference sequence). The CDR3: CASSLLADQPQHF. The DNA for the CDR3 is TGTGCCAGCAGTTTACTGGCGGATCAACCCCAGCATTTT.

The CDR3 DNA is TGTGCCAGCAGACAGGATTCAACAGTTGAAAAACTGTTTTTT. As protein: CASRQDSTVEKLFF. The chain recombines TRBV2 with TRBJ1-4, with a weak D call TRBD1 (5 bases). The germline CDR1 and CDR2 sequences are SNHLY and FYNNEI. The CDR3 runs 14 residues. Trimming removed 6 bases at V and 7 bases at J, with 15 bases between.

This chain joins TRBV7-2 and TRBJ2-2; 10 bases line up with TRBD1. The CDR3 is 15 residues long. The trim removed 3 bases at V and 3 bases at J, leaving 1 base unmatched. Per germline, CDR1 SGHTA and CDR2 FQGNSA. The CDR3 is CASSFGQGDTGELFF. The CDR3 bases are TGTGCCAGCAGCTTCGGACAGGGGGACACCGGGGAGCTGTTTTTT.

The genes are TRBV27 and TRBJ2-1, with 10 bases lining up with TRBD2. Trimming removed 8 bases from V and 7 bases from J; junction bases left unmatched: 5. Per germline, CDR1 MNHEY and CDR2 SMNVEV (reference sequence). This CDR3 region has 13 residues. Here the CDR3 DNA reads TGTGCCAGCCGTCTTAGCGGGAGGAATGAGCAGTTCTTC. Its translation is CASRLSGRNEQFF.

The rearrangement links TRBV29-1 to TRBJ2-7, with 7 nucleotides matching TRBD2. The length of the CDR3 is 14 residues. The V and J ends lost 7 bases and 0 bases, in that order; junction bases with no gene match: 9. The germline V gene encodes CDR1 SQVTM and CDR2 ANQGSEA. The CDR3 bases are TGCAGCGCCCGGGCGGGAGTTAGCTCCTACGAGCAGTACTTC. It codes for CSARAGVSSYEQYF.